This TCR beta chain derives from a study of blood T cell repertoires in COVID-19. Study summary: The United States, Italy and Spain were the sources of the acute and convalescent COVID-19 samples. PBMCs, B-cell-depleted T cells, or T cells provided the cDNA or gDNA that made up the material.

The CDR3 runs 13 residues. CDR1 and CDR2 (germline): SGHVS, FQNEAQ. V shed 5 bases and J 2 bases; nucleotides not matched to a gene: 3. In the source study's methods: The authors estimated nucleated cell counts from reference gene primer amplification. The repertoire was sequenced with immunoSEQ multiplex PCR; TCRdb's copy has only in-frame clones and lacks some. The DNA was the basis for D and trimming; V, J and clone size are from that table. The sample has about 78,000 clones; around nine tenths are singletons. The source is a man aged 45-60 years with active or convalescent COVID-19. The sequencing sample was made of peripheral blood. The V call is TRBV7-8, the J call TRBJ2-7; 7 bases match TRBD1. The CDR3 spells CASSRDRAYEQYV. For the CDR3, the DNA is TGTGCCAGCAGCCGGGACAGAGCCTACGAGCAGTACGTC.